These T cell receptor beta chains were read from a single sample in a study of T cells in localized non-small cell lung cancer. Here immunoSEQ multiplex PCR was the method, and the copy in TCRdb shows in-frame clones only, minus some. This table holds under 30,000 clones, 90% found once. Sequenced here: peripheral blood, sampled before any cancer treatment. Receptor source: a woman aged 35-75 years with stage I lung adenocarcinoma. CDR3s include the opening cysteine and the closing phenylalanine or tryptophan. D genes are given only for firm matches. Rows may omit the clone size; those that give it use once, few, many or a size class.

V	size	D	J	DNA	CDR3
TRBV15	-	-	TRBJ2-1	TGTGCCACCAGCAGAGAGTTAGCGGTCGCCGGATACAATGAGCAGTTCTTC	CATSRELAVAGYNEQFF
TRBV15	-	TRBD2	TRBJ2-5	TGTGCCACCAGCAGAGAACTAGCGGAAGAGACCCAGTACTTC	CATSRELAEETQYF
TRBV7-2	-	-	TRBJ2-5	TGTGCCAGCAGCTTAGTAGTCCTAGAGCAAGAGACCCAGTACTTC	CASSLVVLEQETQYF
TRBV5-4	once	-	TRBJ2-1	TGTGCCAGCAGCTTTAAGGGATCAAATGAGCAGTTCTTC	CASSFKGSNEQFF
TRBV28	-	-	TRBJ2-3	TGTGCCAGCAGCCCGTGGGGAGATACGCAGTATTTT	CASSPWGDTQYF
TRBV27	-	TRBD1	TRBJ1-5	TGTGCCAGCAGTCCCCACGACAGGGTCGGCAATCAGCCCCAGCATTTT	CASSPHDRVGNQPQHF
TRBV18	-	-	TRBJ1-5	TGTGCCAGCTCTTCGGGGGGTGGCAATCAGCCCCAGCATTTT	CASSSGGGNQPQHF
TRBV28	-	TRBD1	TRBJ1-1	TGTGCCAGCGGACAGGGGGATTGGAACACTGAAGCTTTCTTT	CASGQGDWNTEAFF
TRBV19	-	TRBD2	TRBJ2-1	TGTGCCAGTAGGACGGGACTAGCGGGGTCCGATTTCTTC	CASRTGLAGSDFF
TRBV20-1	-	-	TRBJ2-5	TGCAGTGCTCGTAACTTGGAGACCCAGTACTTC	CSARNLETQYF
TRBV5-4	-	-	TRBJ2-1	TGTGCCAGCAGAAGGGAAGAGGACTACAATGAGCAGTTCTTC	CASRREEDYNEQFF
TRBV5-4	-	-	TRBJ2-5	TGTGCCAGCAGCTTTCAGGGTGTAGAGACCCAGTACTTC	CASSFQGVETQYF
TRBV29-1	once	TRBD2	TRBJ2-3	TGCAGCGTTGTACGCACTAGCGGGAGCGATACGCAGTATTTT	CSVVRTSGSDTQYF
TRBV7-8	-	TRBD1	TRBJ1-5	TGTGCCAGCAGCTTAGGAATCACCGGGACAGGAGATCAGCCCCAGCATTTT	CASSLGITGTGDQPQHF
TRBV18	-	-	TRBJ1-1	TGTGCCAGCTCACCATATACAGGGTTGACTGAAGCTTTCTTT	CASSPYTGLTEAFF
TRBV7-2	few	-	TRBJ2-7	TGTGCCAGCAGCTTAAACTACCCCCCGGAGCAGTACTTC	CASSLNYPPEQYF
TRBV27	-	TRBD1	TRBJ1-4	TGTGCCAGCAGTTGGGACAGGGGGGCTGAAAAACTGTTTTTT	CASSWDRGAEKLFF
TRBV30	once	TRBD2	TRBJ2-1	TGTGCCTGGAGTACTAGCGGGAACTCCTACAATGAGCAGTTCTTC	CAWSTSGNSYNEQFF
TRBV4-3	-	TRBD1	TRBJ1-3	TGCGCCAGCAGCCGACAGGGTAGCTCTGGAAACACCATATATTTT	CASSRQGSSGNTIYF
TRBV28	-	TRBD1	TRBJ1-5	TGTGCCAGCAGACCCGGGGACAGGGGGGTCAATCAGCCCCAGCATTTT	CASRPGDRGVNQPQHF
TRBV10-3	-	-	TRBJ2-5	TGTGCCATCAGTGAGTCGGGGGCCAGGGAGACCCAGTACTTC	CAISESGARETQYF
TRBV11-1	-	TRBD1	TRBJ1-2	TGTGCCAGCAGCCGAGAGACAGGGTCCCATGGCTACACCTTC	CASSRETGSHGYTF
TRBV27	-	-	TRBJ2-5	TGTGCCAGCAGTTGGCGGATTGGGGAGACCCAGTACTTC	CASSWRIGETQYF
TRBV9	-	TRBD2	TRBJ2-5	TGTGCCAGCAGCCCCCGAGCTAGCGGGAGGGCCGTGGAGACCCAGTACTTC	CASSPRASGRAVETQYF
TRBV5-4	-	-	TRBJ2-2	TGTGCCAGCAGCTTCAGGGACACCGGGGAGCTGTTTTTT	CASSFRDTGELFF
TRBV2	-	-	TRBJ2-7	TGTGCCAGCCAGGTAAAACAGGGAGCCTACGAGCAGTACTTC	CASQVKQGAYEQYF
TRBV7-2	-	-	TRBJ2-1	TGTGCCAGCAGCTCCCTGGGGGTAGAGCAGTTCTTC	CASSSLGVEQFF
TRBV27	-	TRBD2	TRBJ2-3	TGTGCCACCCGGGAGCGGGGGGACTTACCCCTCACAGATACGCAGTATTTT	CATRERGDLPLTDTQYF
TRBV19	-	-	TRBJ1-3	TGTGCCAGTAGCTCGTTCACAGGGACTGGAAACACCATATATTTT	CASSSFTGTGNTIYF
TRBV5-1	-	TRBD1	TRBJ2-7	TGCGCCAGCAGCTCCGGACAGGGACTCTACGAGCAGTACTTC	CASSSGQGLYEQYF
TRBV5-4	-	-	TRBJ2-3	TGTGCCAGCAGCTTTGATAGGCCGACGCATACGCAGTATTTT	CASSFDRPTHTQYF
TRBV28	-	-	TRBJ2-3	TGTGTTACAAACCAGGGAGGAGGCACAGATACGCAGTATTTT	CVTNQGGGTDTQYF